This TCR beta chain was obtained from a study of blood T cell repertoires in COVID-19. At the level of the study: The analysed material was cDNA or gDNA that came from T cells, B-cell-depleted T cells, or PBMCs.

Original methodology: Amplification of reference gene primers provided the estimated nucleated cell counts. Sequencing used immunoSEQ multiplex PCR; TCRdb keeps in-frame clones, though not all of them. That table gives V, J and clone size, and the DNA gave D and trimming. Of about 380,000 clones listed, 80% to 90% are singletons. There are 17 residues in the CDR3. Germline loops: CDR1 SGHRS, CDR2 YFSETQ. After removal of 4 bases from V and 0 bases from J, the junction contained 7 bases not matched to a gene. The V call is TRBV5-1, the J call TRBJ2-1, with TRBD2 matching over 10 bases. The sequence came from a man aged 40-55 years with acute or convalescent COVID-19. The sample taken for sequencing was peripheral blood. CDR3 DNA sequence: TGCGCCAGCAGCCCCCGGACTAGCGGAACCTCCTACAATGAGCAGTTCTTC. Its protein is CASSPRTSGTSYNEQFF.